This T cell receptor beta chain was captured in a study of blood T cell repertoires in COVID-19. This CDR3 has 19 amino acids. Germline V gene data show CDR1 as LGHDT and CDR2 as YNNKEL (reference sequence). J gave up 4 bases and V 3 bases, and 16 bases lay outside the gene matches. As originally analysed: Nucleated cell counts were estimated from reference gene primer amplification. The method was immunoSEQ multiplex PCR; TCRdb's version includes in-frame clones alone and lacks a portion of them. From that table come the V and J calls and clone size; the DNA was used to work out D and trimming. The sample carries roughly 46,000 clones, 87% recorded once. The count of this clone is one.

The chain is built from TRBV3-1 (or the pseudogene TRBV3-2) and TRBJ1-2, with 11 bases aligning to TRBD1. Sequencing was performed on peripheral blood. The clonotype comes from a human donor in a cohort sampled during active COVID-19. The CDR3 DNA is TGTGCCAGCAGCCAGAAGAAGAAGGGACAGGGGGATGGAATCTATGGCTACACCTTC. It specifies CASSQKKKGQGDGIYGYTF.